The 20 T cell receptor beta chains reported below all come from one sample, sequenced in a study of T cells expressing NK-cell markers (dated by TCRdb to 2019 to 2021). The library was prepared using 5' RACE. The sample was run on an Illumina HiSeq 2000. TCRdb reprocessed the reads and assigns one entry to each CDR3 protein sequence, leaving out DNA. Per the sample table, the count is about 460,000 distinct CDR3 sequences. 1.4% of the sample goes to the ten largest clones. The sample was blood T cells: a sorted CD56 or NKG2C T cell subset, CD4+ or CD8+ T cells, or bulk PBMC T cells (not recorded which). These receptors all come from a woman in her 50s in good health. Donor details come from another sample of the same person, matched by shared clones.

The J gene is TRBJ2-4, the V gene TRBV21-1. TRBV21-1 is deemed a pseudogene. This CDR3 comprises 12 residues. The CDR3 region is CAADTSKNIQYF.

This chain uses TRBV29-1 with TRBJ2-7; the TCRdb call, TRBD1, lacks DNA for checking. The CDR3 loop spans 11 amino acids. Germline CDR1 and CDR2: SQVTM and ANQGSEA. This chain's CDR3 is CSVGASREQYF.

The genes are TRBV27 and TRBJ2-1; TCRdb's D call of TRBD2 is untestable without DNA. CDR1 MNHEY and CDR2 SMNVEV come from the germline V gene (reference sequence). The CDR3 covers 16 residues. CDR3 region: CASSNLAGGPINEQFF.

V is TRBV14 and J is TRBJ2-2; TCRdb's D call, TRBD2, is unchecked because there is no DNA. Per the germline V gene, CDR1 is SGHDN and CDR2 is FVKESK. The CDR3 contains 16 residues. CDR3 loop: CASSHGLAGFTGELFF.

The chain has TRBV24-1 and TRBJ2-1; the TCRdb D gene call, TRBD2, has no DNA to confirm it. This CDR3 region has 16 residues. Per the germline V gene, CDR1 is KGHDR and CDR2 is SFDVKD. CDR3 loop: CATSDGAGPSYNEQFF.

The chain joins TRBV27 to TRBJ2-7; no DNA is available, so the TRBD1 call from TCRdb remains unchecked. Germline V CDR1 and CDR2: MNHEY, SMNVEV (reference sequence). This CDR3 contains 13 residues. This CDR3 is CASAGAGNYEQYF.

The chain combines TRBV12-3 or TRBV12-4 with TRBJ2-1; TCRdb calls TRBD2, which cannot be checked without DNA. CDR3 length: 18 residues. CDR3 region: CASSSDWASGRPRNEQFF.

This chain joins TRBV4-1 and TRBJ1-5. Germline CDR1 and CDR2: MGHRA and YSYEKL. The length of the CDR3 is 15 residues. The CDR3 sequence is CASSQLGLGNQPQHF.

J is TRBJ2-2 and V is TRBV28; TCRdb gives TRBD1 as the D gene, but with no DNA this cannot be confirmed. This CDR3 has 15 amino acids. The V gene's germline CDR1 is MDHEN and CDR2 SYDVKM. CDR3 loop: CASLSWDTNTGELFF.

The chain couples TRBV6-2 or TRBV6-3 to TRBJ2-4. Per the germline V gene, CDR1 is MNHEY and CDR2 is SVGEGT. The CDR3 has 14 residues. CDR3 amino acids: CASTQSLAKNIQYF.

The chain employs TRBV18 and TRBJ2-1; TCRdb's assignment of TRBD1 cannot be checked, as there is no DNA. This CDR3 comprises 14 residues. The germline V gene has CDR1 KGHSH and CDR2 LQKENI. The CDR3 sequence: CASSPFGGSNELFF.

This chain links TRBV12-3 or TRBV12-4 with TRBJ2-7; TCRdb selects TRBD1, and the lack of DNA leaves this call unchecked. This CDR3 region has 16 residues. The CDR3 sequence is CASSIIRTGAPYEQYF.

The CDR3 loop reads CASSYRDSTDTQYF. V is TRBV6-2 or TRBV6-3 and J is TRBJ2-3; TCRdb picks TRBD2, but there is no DNA to check that call. This CDR3 comprises 14 residues. CDR1 MNHEY and CDR2 SVGEGT come from the germline V gene.

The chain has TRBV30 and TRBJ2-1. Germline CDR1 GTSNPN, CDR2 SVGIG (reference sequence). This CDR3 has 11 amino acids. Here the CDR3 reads CAWSTRDEQFF.

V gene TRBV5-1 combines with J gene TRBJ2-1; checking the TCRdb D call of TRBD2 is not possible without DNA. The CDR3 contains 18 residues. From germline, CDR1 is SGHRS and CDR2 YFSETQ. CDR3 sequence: CASSLALPGLGGQFEQFF.

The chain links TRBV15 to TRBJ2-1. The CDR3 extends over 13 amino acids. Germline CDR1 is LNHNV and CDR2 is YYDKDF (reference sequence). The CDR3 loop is CATSRDDTSEQFF.

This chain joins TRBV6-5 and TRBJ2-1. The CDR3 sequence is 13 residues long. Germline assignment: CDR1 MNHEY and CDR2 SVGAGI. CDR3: CASSYLRNAEQFF.

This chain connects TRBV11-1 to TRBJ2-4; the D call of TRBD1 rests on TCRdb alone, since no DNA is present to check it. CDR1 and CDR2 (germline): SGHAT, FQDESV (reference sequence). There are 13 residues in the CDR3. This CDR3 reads CASSPGPKNIQYF. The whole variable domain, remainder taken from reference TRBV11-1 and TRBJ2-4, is EAEVAQSPRYKITEKSQAVAFWCDPISGHATLYWYRQILGQGPELLVQFQDESVVDDSQLPKDRFSAERLKGVDSTLKIQPAELGDSAMYLCASSPGPKNIQYFGAGTRLSVL.

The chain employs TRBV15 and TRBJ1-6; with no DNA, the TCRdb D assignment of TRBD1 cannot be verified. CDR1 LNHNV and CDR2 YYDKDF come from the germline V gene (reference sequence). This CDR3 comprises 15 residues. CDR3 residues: CATSRENRANSPLHF.

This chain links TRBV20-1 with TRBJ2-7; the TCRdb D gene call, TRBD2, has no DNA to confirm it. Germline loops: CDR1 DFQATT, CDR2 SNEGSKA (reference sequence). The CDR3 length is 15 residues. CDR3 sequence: CSARSSGGITYEQYF.